These 18 T cell receptor beta chains came from one sample sequenced in a study of T cell changes during pregnancy in multiple sclerosis. The repertoire was sequenced with immunoSEQ multiplex PCR; TCRdb's copy has only in-frame clones and lacks some. The table includes approximately 43,000 clones, around 84% detected once. The sequenced sample was CD4+ T cells from peripheral blood mononuclear cells, obtained before pregnancy. These receptors were taken from a female donor with multiple sclerosis, enrolled in a pregnancy study.

The gene calls are TRBV4-3 and TRBJ1-5; the match to TRBD1 covers 8 bases. J lost 5 bases, V lost 5 bases, and 2 bases had no gene match. Germline V gives CDR1 LGHNA, CDR2 YSLEER. This CDR3 has 13 amino acids. CDR3 in amino acids: CASSKTGDQPQHF. In DNA form, the CDR3 reads TGCGCCAGCAGCAAGACAGGGGATCAGCCCCAGCATTTT.

This clone was observed a few times. V and J are TRBV7-9 and TRBJ2-7; 9 bases are a match to TRBD1. CDR3 length: 16 amino acids. Looked up from germline, CDR1 is SEHNR and CDR2 is FQNEAQ (reference sequence). Unmatched junction bases numbered 8, after V lost 5 bases and J lost 0 bases. DNA for the CDR3: TGTGCCAGCAGCCCGACGACAGGGGGGATCTCCTACGAGCAGTACTTC. Its translation: CASSPTTGGISYEQYF.

The sample holds one count of this clone. The chain is built from TRBV7-2 and TRBJ2-1; TRBD2 agrees at 8 bases. V shed 4 bases and J 1 base; nucleotides not matched to a gene: 9. The CDR3 loop spans 17 amino acids. The germline CDR1 and CDR2 sequences are SGHTA and FQGNSA. The CDR3 DNA follows: TGTGCCAGCAGCTCCTCCGGGGCTAGCGGGTCCTACAATGAGCAGTTCTTC. Translated, it gives CASSSSGASGSYNEQFF.

This sequence joins TRBV18 and TRBJ1-1, with a tentative D call TRBD1 (5 bases). This CDR3 comprises 17 residues. Deletions cut 3 bases from V and 0 bases from J, with 17 bases between. Germline loops: CDR1 KGHSH, CDR2 LQKENI. CDR3 region: CASSPNRDYKMNTEAFF. The CDR3 bases are TGTGCCAGCTCACCCAACCGGGACTACAAAATGAACACTGAAGCTTTCTTT. The whole variable domain, filled in from reference TRBV18 and TRBJ1-1, reads NAGVMQNPRHLVRRRGQEARLRCSPMKGHSHVYWYRQLPEEGLKFMVYLQKENIIDESGMPKERFSAEFPKEGPSILRIQQVVRGDSAAYFCASSPNRDYKMNTEAFFGQGTRLTVV.

The chain uses TRBV6-1 and TRBJ2-1; TRBD1 is a possible D gene (6 bases). Germline loops: CDR1 MNHNS, CDR2 SASEGT. V gave up 8 bases and J gave up 2 bases, with 16 bases separating them. This CDR3 contains 15 residues. CDR3 in amino acids: CASLRGGTTYNEQFF. The CDR3 DNA reads as TGTGCCAGCCTCCGAGGGGGTACGACCTACAATGAGCAGTTCTTC.

This clone was seen more than once but under ten times. This chain uses TRBV5-1 with TRBJ1-3; D possibly corresponds to TRBD1 (6 bases). V was clipped by 0 bases and J by 3 bases, with 16 bases between them. The CDR3 sequence is 17 residues long. Germline-derived CDR1 and CDR2 are SGHRS and YFSETQ. The CDR3 region has the DNA TGCGCCAGCAGCTTGGAGCCAGCAGGGGCGGTTGGAAACACCATATATTTT. It encodes CASSLEPAGAVGNTIYF.

The count of this clone is one. V usage is TRBV5-6 and J usage is TRBJ1-4, with no clear D. The germline V gene encodes CDR1 SGHDT and CDR2 YYEEEE. The CDR3 spans 14 residues. Trimming removed 0 bases at V and 8 bases at J, with 11 bases between. The chain's CDR3 is CASSLVADLEKLFF. CDR3 sequence (DNA): TGTGCCAGCAGCTTGGTGGCCGATCTGGAAAAACTGTTTTTT.

The chain carries TRBV18 and TRBJ1-1, with TRBD1 matching 9 bases. In germline, CDR1 is KGHSH, CDR2 LQKENI. The V segment lost 1 base and the J segment 5 bases; nucleotides outside the gene matches: 17. CDR3 length: 19 amino acids. The CDR3 nucleotides read TGTGCCAGCTCACCACAAGGGACAGGGTCAGACTCGACATGGACTGAAGCTTTCTTT. It specifies CASSPQGTGSDSTWTEAFF.

J is TRBJ1-5 and V is TRBV30; D remains unclear. V lost 2 bases to trimming and J lost 3 bases, with 5 bases between them. CDR1 and CDR2 (germline): GTSNPN, SVGIG (reference sequence). The CDR3 consists of 12 residues. The CDR3 DNA is TGTGCCTGGAGTACACCCAATCAGCCCCAGCATTTT. Translating gives CAWSTPNQPQHF. Filled out from reference TRBV30 and TRBJ1-5, the complete variable domain reads SQTIHQWPATLVQPVGSPLSLECTVEGTSNPNLYWYRQAAGRGLQLLFYSVGIGQISSEVPQNLSASRPQDRQFILSSKKLLLSDSGFYLCAWSTPNQPQHFGDGTRLSIL.

This chain connects TRBV7-2 to TRBJ2-2; D possibly corresponds to TRBD2 (7 bases). CDR1 is SGHTA, CDR2 FQGNSA, per germline. The CDR3 is 15 residues long. The V end lost 6 bases, the J end lost 5 bases, and 16 bases lay between the germline ends. CDR3 sequence (DNA): TGTGCCAGCAGAAAAGTAGGGGGAGGGACCGGGGAGCTGTTTTTT. It is translated as CASRKVGGGTGELFF.

The chain couples TRBV19 to TRBJ1-5; TRBD1 matches 9 bases. Germline loops: CDR1 LNHDA, CDR2 SQIVND (reference sequence). After removal of 7 bases from V and 1 base from J, the junction contained 8 bases not matched to a gene. The CDR3 spans 16 residues. The CDR3 region has the DNA TGTGCCAGTAACCTTGACAGGGGGTTGAGCAATCAGCCCCAGCATTTT. The encoded protein is CASNLDRGLSNQPQHF.

V usage is TRBV5-1 and J usage is TRBJ1-4, with D uncertain. Germline values: CDR1 SGHRS, CDR2 YFSETQ. V was pared by 2 bases and J by 5 bases, with 10 bases between. This CDR3 has 14 residues. In DNA form, the CDR3 reads TGCGCCAGCAGCTTAAGCGAGCGAAATGAAAAACTGTTTTTT. Protein: CASSLSERNEKLFF.

V is TRBV19 and J is TRBJ2-7, with 9 bases that match TRBD1. The CDR3 loop spans 14 amino acids. Per the germline V gene, CDR1 is LNHDA and CDR2 is SQIVND (reference sequence). V was clipped by 3 bases and J by 7 bases; unmatched bases: 7. The CDR3 DNA sequence: TGTGCCAGTAGTATGGGACAGGGAATTAAAGAGCAGTACTTC. Amino acids: CASSMGQGIKEQYF.

Regarding this clone: Mismatch with germline at one junction end may stem from a read error. The chain combines TRBV10-2 with TRBJ1-1; TRBD1 matches 9 bases. The CDR3 extends over 13 amino acids. CDR1 and CDR2 (germline): WSHSY, SAAADI. The CDR3 reads CASSELDRGSYYF. CDR3 sequence (DNA): TGCGCCAGCAGTGAGCTAGACAGGGGGAGTTATTACTTT.

For the CDR3, the DNA is TGCGCCAGCAGTCCTACCGTGGACTATTGCGAGACCCAGTACTTC. Protein: CASSPTVDYCETQYF. The chain employs TRBV10-1 and TRBJ2-5; tentatively, D is TRBD2 (6 bases). CDR1 WNHNN and CDR2 SYGVQD come from the germline V gene (reference sequence). V shed 5 bases and J shed 5 bases, with 18 bases lying between them. The CDR3 covers 15 residues.

On this clone itself: This sample includes further DNA sequences coding for the same CDR3. The V gene is TRBV29-1, the J gene TRBJ2-3; TRBD2 is a possible D gene (6 bases). The germline gives CDR1 SQVTM, CDR2 ANQGSEA. This CDR3 is 13 amino acids long. V dropped 4 bases and J dropped 2 bases, with 10 bases sitting between them. CDR3 sequence: CSVVGGATDTQYF. Written as DNA, the CDR3 is TGCAGCGTTGTTGGCGGGGCCACAGATACGCAGTATTTT.

This clone was counted only a few times. The CDR3 here is CASSYEAPRDYEQYF. The CDR3 DNA is TGTGCCAGCAGTTACGAGGCCCCCAGAGACTACGAGCAGTACTTC. The rearrangement uses TRBV6-5 and TRBJ2-7; the D is unclear. V gave up 2 bases and J gave up 3 bases, with 14 bases separating them. This CDR3 has 15 residues. Germline CDR1 MNHEY, CDR2 SVGAGI.

The V and J genes are TRBV19 and TRBJ1-5; 7 nucleotides match TRBD1. Per the germline V gene, CDR1 is LNHDA and CDR2 is SQIVND (reference sequence). V gave up 4 bases and J gave up 3 bases; unmatched junction bases: 6. The CDR3 sequence is 15 residues long. CDR3 region: CASSRSGQLNQPQHF. The CDR3 coding sequence is TGTGCCAGTAGTAGGTCGGGACAGCTCAATCAGCCCCAGCATTTT.